A single sample gave rise to the 22 T cell receptor beta chains below, sequenced in a study of CD8+ T cells in alopecia areata. Extracted RNA was reverse transcribed into cDNA, the sequencing template. The table came from immunoSEQ multiplex PCR; TCRdb's copy has only in-frame clones and leaves some out. The profile shows about 130,000 clones, almost 50% of them singletons. The sequences come from CD8+ T cells sorted from blood, collected at week 0. The receptors stem from a human donor with alopecia areata.

The J gene is TRBJ2-3, the V gene TRBV30; D is ambiguous. CDR1 is GTSNPN, CDR2 SVGIG, per germline (reference sequence). This CDR3 has 14 amino acids. Trimming stripped 0 bases from V and 6 bases from J, with 13 bases between. CDR3 sequence reads: CAWSVVGLFDTQYF. In DNA, the CDR3 is TGTGCCTGGAGTGTAGTCGGTTTATTCGATACGCAGTATTTT.

The chain links TRBV30 to TRBJ1-1; D is uncertain. Germline loops: CDR1 GTSNPN, CDR2 SVGIG (reference sequence). V lost 0 bases, J lost 0 bases, and 5 bases lay in between. CDR3 length: 13 amino acids. CDR3 loop: CAWSVMVNTEAFF. The CDR3 coding sequence is TGTGCCTGGAGTGTTATGGTGAACACTGAAGCTTTCTTT.

In this sample, this clone turned up a few times. The chain couples TRBV6-5 to TRBJ2-7; maybe TRBD2 (5 bases). V shed 0 bases and J shed 2 bases, with 8 bases lying between them. Looked up from germline, CDR1 is MNHEY and CDR2 is SVGAGI. The length of the CDR3 is 14 residues. The CDR3 region is CASSYSGGTYEQYF. The CDR3 nucleotides read TGTGCCAGCAGTTACTCTGGAGGCACCTACGAGCAGTACTTC.

V is TRBV4-1 and J is TRBJ1-2; unclear D gene. The germline V gene encodes CDR1 MGHRA and CDR2 YSYEKL. The CDR3 loop spans 13 amino acids. V lost 3 bases and J lost 6, with 11 bases in between. For the CDR3, the DNA is TGCGCCAGCAGCCACCGACAACATCATGGCTACACCTTC. Translation: CASSHRQHHGYTF.

V usage is TRBV5-4 and J usage is TRBJ2-7, with D unclear. There are 14 residues in the CDR3. CDR1 and CDR2 from the germline V gene are SGHNT and YYREEE (reference sequence). V was clipped by 1 base and J by 4 bases, with 12 bases between them. CDR3 sequence reads: CASSLPESPYEQYF. CDR3 nucleotides: TGTGCCAGCAGCTTGCCTGAATCCCCTTACGAGCAGTACTTC.

This clone came up a few times. The J gene is TRBJ2-3, the V gene TRBV13; no clear D. The CDR3 sequence is 14 residues long. Germline V CDR1 and CDR2: PRHDT, FYEKMQ (reference sequence). V lost 2 bases and J lost 4, with 10 bases in between. Written as DNA, the CDR3 is TGTGCCAGCAGCTTATGGGGTACAGCAGATACGCAGTATTTT. Protein: CASSLWGTADTQYF.

V usage is TRBV27 and J usage is TRBJ2-5; a weak D match, TRBD2 (6 bases). CDR1 is MNHEY and CDR2 is SMNVEV in the germline V gene (reference sequence). This CDR3 comprises 15 residues. V shed 3 bases and J shed 5 bases, with 16 bases lying between them. CDR3 bases: TGTGCCAGCAGTTTCGAGCAAGGACTAACGGAGACCCAGTACTTC. Translating gives CASSFEQGLTETQYF.

This clone was picked up a small number of times. V gene TRBV5-8 combines with J gene TRBJ1-2; tentatively, D is TRBD1 (6 bases). V lost 0 bases and J 8 bases, leaving 17 bases between the germline ends. CDR1 SGHTS and CDR2 YDEGEE come from the germline V gene. The CDR3 extends over 15 amino acids. As DNA, the CDR3 is TGTGCCAGCAGCTTGGCCTTCGCGGGGGCGTACGGCTACACCTTC. The encoded protein is CASSLAFAGAYGYTF.

In nucleotides, the CDR3 is TGTGCCAGCAGCTTAGCGCAGGAGGGGGCGAGCGGAGAGACCCAGTACTTC. Translating gives CASSLAQEGASGETQYF. V is TRBV7-6 and J is TRBJ2-5, with D possibly matching TRBD1 (7 bases). The V end was cut by 0 bases, the J end by 4 bases, with 18 bases between. Germline CDR1 SGHVS, CDR2 FNYEAQ. The CDR3 covers 17 residues.

The V and J genes are TRBV4-1 and TRBJ2-5; D is perhaps TRBD1 or TRBD2 (6 bases each). The CDR3 loop spans 15 amino acids. V lost 4 bases, J lost 4 bases, and 16 bases lay in between. Germline assignment: CDR1 MGHRA and CDR2 YSYEKL. Written as DNA, the CDR3 is TGCGCCAGCAGCCGCGCCGAGGGGGGCCGAGAGACCCAGTACTTC. Its translation is CASSRAEGGRETQYF.

This clone was observed a few times. The CDR3 DNA reads as TGTGCCAGCAGCTTGACGACAGGGGGCGCGAATGGCTACACCTTC. This encodes CASSLTTGGANGYTF. The rearrangement joins TRBV13 to TRBJ1-2, with 10 positions matching TRBD1. The junction had 7 bases not matched to a gene; V was cut back by 3 bases and J by 6 bases. This CDR3 contains 15 residues. CDR1 is PRHDT, CDR2 FYEKMQ, per germline (reference sequence). The entire variable domain, with the rest obtained from reference TRBV13 and TRBJ1-2, is as follows: AAGVIQSPRHLIKEKRETATLKCYPIPRHDTVYWYQQGPGQDPQFLISFYEKMQSDKGSIPDRFSAQQFSDYHSELNMSSLELGDSALYFCASSLTTGGANGYTFGSGTRLTVV.

The rearrangement links TRBV29-1 to TRBJ1-2, with D unresolved. Germline CDR1 reads SQVTM; CDR2 reads ANQGSEA. Trimming cost V 0 bases and J 2 bases, with 10 bases left between them. CDR3 length: 14 residues. In DNA form, the CDR3 reads TGCAGCGTTGAAGATCCAACCATAAACTATGGCTACACCTTC. Translated: CSVEDPTINYGYTF.

The chain employs TRBV4-1 and TRBJ2-7; possible D gene TRBD2, 6 bases. Deletions cut 0 bases from V and 7 bases from J, with 13 bases between. Germline V gene sequence: CDR1 MGHRA, CDR2 YSYEKL. CDR3 size: 14 residues. In nucleotides, the CDR3 is TGCGCCAGCAGCCAAGATCTCCGGGGGTTGGAGCAGTACTTC. Translating gives CASSQDLRGLEQYF.

The rearrangement links TRBV27 to TRBJ2-5; 7 bases line up with TRBD1. Germline V gene lookup returns CDR1 MNHEY and CDR2 SMNVEV (reference sequence). The CDR3 spans 15 residues. Trimming at V came to 6 bases and at J to 1 base, leaving 8 bases not matched to a gene. CDR3: CASRTTGSPQETQYF. CDR3 DNA: TGTGCCAGCAGAACGACAGGGTCGCCCCAAGAGACCCAGTACTTC.

This clone was found a few times. CDR3: CASSNEVYQPQHF. The CDR3 nucleotides read TGTGCCAGTAGTAATGAGGTCTATCAGCCCCAGCATTTT. This chain links TRBV19 with TRBJ1-5, with D unresolved. CDR1 and CDR2 (germline): LNHDA, SQIVND (reference sequence). V lost 4 bases to trimming and J lost 5 bases, with 9 bases between them. CDR3 length: 13 amino acids.

This chain connects TRBV27 to TRBJ1-1, with D maybe TRBD1 (6 bases). This CDR3 spans 13 amino acids. The V end was cut by 7 bases, the J end by 0 bases, with 9 bases between. Germline V gene data show CDR1 as MNHEY and CDR2 as SMNVEV (reference sequence). The CDR3 DNA follows: TGTGCCAGCACCGGGGGCCTGAACACTGAAGCTTTCTTT. Residues: CASTGGLNTEAFF.

This chain connects TRBV27 to TRBJ1-2; perhaps TRBD1 as D (5 bases). Germline V lookup: CDR1 MNHEY, CDR2 SMNVEV (reference sequence). This CDR3 region has 15 residues. V dropped 0 bases and J dropped 0 bases, with 8 bases sitting between them. DNA of the CDR3: TGTGCCAGCAGTTTATCCCAGGGAACTAACTATGGCTACACCTTC. It yields the protein CASSLSQGTNYGYTF.

This clone was observed a handful of times. This chain links TRBV19 with TRBJ2-7; no reliable D call. Trimming stripped 7 bases from V and 2 bases from J, with 12 bases between. The germline gives CDR1 LNHDA, CDR2 SQIVND (reference sequence). This CDR3 region has 13 residues. CDR3 DNA: TGTGCCAGTAAGTCCCAGCAGGCCTACGAGCAGTACTTC. Its protein product is CASKSQQAYEQYF.

J is TRBJ2-7 and V is TRBV7-9; D is unresolved. The CDR3 has 11 amino acids. V dropped 5 bases and J dropped 1 base, with 3 bases sitting between them. Germline V gene sequence: CDR1 SEHNR, CDR2 FQNEAQ (reference sequence). CDR3 region: CASSRSYEQYF. The DNA of the CDR3 is TGTGCCAGCAGCCGATCCTACGAGCAGTACTTC.

The rearrangement uses TRBV29-1 and TRBJ1-2, with D uncertain. The CDR3 has 14 residues. The V gene's germline CDR1 is SQVTM and CDR2 ANQGSEA. V lost 0 bases and J 1 base, leaving 9 bases between the germline ends. The CDR3 DNA sequence: TGCAGCGTTGAAGACAGTAGCAATAACTATGGCTACACCTTC. This encodes CSVEDSSNNYGYTF.

Only a few counts were recorded for this clone. The chain is built from TRBV19 and TRBJ1-2; D possibly corresponds to TRBD1 (6 bases). There are 15 residues in the CDR3. CDR1 and CDR2 (germline): LNHDA, SQIVND (reference sequence). Trimming shortened V by 1 base and J by 0 bases, and 9 bases separated the two germline ends. CDR3 sequence: CASSIGDTANYGYTF. CDR3 nucleotides: TGTGCCAGTAGTATAGGGGACACGGCTAACTATGGCTACACCTTC.

This clone was recorded a few times. The V and J genes are TRBV29-1 and TRBJ2-7; D is ambiguous. CDR3 length equals 11 residues. Trimming removed 5 bases at V and 5 bases at J, with 10 bases between. Germline V lookup: CDR1 SQVTM, CDR2 ANQGSEA. The CDR3: CSVSPPHEQYF. The CDR3 DNA reads TGCAGCGTTTCCCCCCCCCACGAGCAGTACTTC.